Below are 10 T cell receptor beta chains sequenced from a single sample in a study of T cell responses to AZD1222 COVID-19 vaccine. Sequencing was performed with immunoSEQ multiplex PCR; in TCRdb, only in-frame clones are kept and a portion is missing. The sample holds 130,000 or so clones; 75% to 95% are singletons and the top ten take roughly 7.2%. Specimen: peripheral blood, collected on day 0 of AZD1222 vaccination. The receptors come from an adult in good health.

The gene calls are TRBV7-3 and TRBJ1-2; 10 bases map to TRBD1. Germline V gene lookup returns CDR1 SGHTA and CDR2 FQGTGA. The CDR3 has 17 residues. V dropped 1 base and J dropped 5; count of bases not matched to a gene: 10. DNA of the CDR3: TGTGCCAGCAGCTTAAACACCCCGGACAGGGGGTTTTATGGCTACACCTTC. Translating gives CASSLNTPDRGFYGYTF.

J is TRBJ2-3 and V is TRBV9, with 12 bases lining up with TRBD1. V was clipped by 2 bases and J by 2 bases; unmatched bases: 12. The CDR3 runs to 19 residues. Germline CDR1 and CDR2: SGDLS and YYNGEE. CDR3 coding DNA: TGTGCCAGCAGCGTGGGGACAGGGGGCGCCCCCCTATCCACAGATACGCAGTATTTT. Protein: CASSVGTGGAPLSTDTQYF.

The V and J genes are TRBV7-2 and TRBJ1-6, with 8 bases identical to TRBD1. J was trimmed by 7 bases and V by 5 bases; bases with no gene match: 4. The CDR3 totals 14 residues. Germline CDR1 SGHTA, CDR2 FQGNSA. This CDR3 reads CASSPRQGNSPLHF. CDR3 in DNA: TGTGCCAGCAGCCCACGACAGGGGAATTCACCCCTCCACTTT.

The J gene is TRBJ2-1, the V gene TRBV7-9; possibly TRBD1 for D (5 bases). V lost 11 bases to trimming and J lost 0 bases, with 11 bases between them. This CDR3 has 13 residues. Germline assignment: CDR1 SEHNR and CDR2 FQNEAQ (reference sequence). Written as DNA, the CDR3 is TGTGCCGAAGACAGCAGCTCCTACAATGAGCAGTTCTTC. Amino acids: CAEDSSSYNEQFF.

The V gene is TRBV5-4, the J gene TRBJ2-1; 11 nucleotides match TRBD2. CDR3 size: 16 residues. Germline CDR1 is SGHNT and CDR2 is YYREEE (reference sequence). Germline trimming cut 0 bases from V and 12 bases from J; bases unmatched to any gene: 11. CDR3 sequence (DNA): TGTGCCAGCAGCTTGGCCACACTAGCGGGGGAGAGTTGGCAGTTCTTC. Its translation: CASSLATLAGESWQFF.

This chain joins TRBV3-1 (or the pseudogene TRBV3-2) and TRBJ1-6, with no clear D. The CDR3 contains 16 residues. From germline, CDR1 is LGHDT and CDR2 YNNKEL (reference sequence). Deletions cut 1 base from V and 0 bases from J, with 7 bases between. The chain's CDR3 is CASSQGGASYNSPLHF. CDR3 in DNA: TGTGCCAGCAGCCAAGGCGGAGCCTCCTATAATTCACCCCTCCACTTT.

The CDR3: CASSRDTRSYYGYTF. The DNA of the CDR3 is TGTGCCAGTAGTCGGGACACGCGATCCTACTATGGCTACACCTTC. This rearrangement joins TRBV19 to TRBJ1-2; D perhaps matches TRBD1 (6 bases). V gave up 5 bases and J gave up 3 bases, with 16 bases separating them. Germline CDR1 reads LNHDA; CDR2 reads SQIVND (reference sequence). The CDR3 extends over 15 amino acids.

This clone has just one count. The junction shows a germline mismatch at one end, possibly a read error. This chain links TRBV7-9 with TRBJ1-2; D is ambiguous. The germline gives CDR1 SEHNR, CDR2 FQNEAQ (reference sequence). The CDR3 length is 8 residues. The CDR3 here is CASSPGFF. The CDR3 DNA follows: TGTGCCAGCAGCCCGGGTTTCTTC.

The V and J genes are TRBV11-2 and TRBJ1-1; a weak D match, TRBD1 (5 bases). Germline V CDR1 and CDR2: SGHAT, FQNNGV. Trimming stripped 7 bases from V and 11 bases from J, with 20 bases between. The CDR3 is 13 amino acids. CDR3 sequence reads: CASNQGAPEVAFF. CDR3 sequence (DNA): TGTGCCAGCAACCAAGGGGCCCCTGAAGTTGCTTTCTTT.

This sequence joins TRBV9 and TRBJ1-4, with D possibly matching TRBD1 (5 bases). CDR3 size: 16 residues. CDR1 and CDR2 from the germline V gene are SGDLS and YYNGEE. The ends were cut back, 0 bases at V and 0 bases at J, with 9 bases in the middle. The CDR3 spells CASSVGGIATNEKLFF. The CDR3 region has the DNA TGTGCCAGCAGCGTAGGGGGGATTGCAACTAATGAAAAACTGTTTTTT.